This TCR beta chain was retrieved from a study of Graves' ophthalmopathy and Graves' hyperthyroidism (dated by TCRdb to the late 2010s). In terms of the full investigation: Peripheral blood samples were taken at the time of initial diagnosis, before any treatment was given. Following sample collection, hyperthyroidism patients were given methimazole at a starting dose of 30 mg daily, and ophthalmopathy patients were given high-dose intravenous methylprednisolone. To explore V-J signatures that separate ophthalmopathy from hyperthyroidism, a discovery set of fewer than 110 patients was enrolled, consisting of about 45 with ophthalmopathy and around 60 with stable hyperthyroidism. T-cell repertoires of thyroid tissue and blood were compared in five or six hyperthyroidism patients. An independent validation cohort comprised some 19 hyperthyroidism patients and over 15 patients who later progressed from hyperthyroidism to ophthalmopathy. To tell Graves' ophthalmopathy apart from Graves' hyperthyroidism, and to predict which patients would progress to ophthalmopathy, the study relied on TCR beta repertoire signatures. In total, around 140 blood samples were TCR-sequenced: roughly 45 ophthalmopathy, some 80 hyperthyroidism and roughly 17 hyperthyroidism-to-ophthalmopathy patients. The research as a whole found: No statistical method was used to predetermine the sample size, and group allocation was not hidden from the investigators. In validation, the model predicted ophthalmopathy progression with 70.59% sensitivity and roughly 78% specificity; 12 predicted patients were CT-confirmed with GO in a median of around 6 months. Among expanded thyroid clonotypes with frequency above 0.001, most also showed up in blood, which suggests that blood repertoires may reflect the thyroid immune response. In cross-validation, the 13-signature model distinguished ophthalmopathy from stable hyperthyroidism with almost 90% sensitivity and 81% to 83% specificity, and in the test set the corresponding values were roughly 80% and 76%.

Comment on this clonotype: The specificity of this receptor is unknown. Base-call qualities are not available, and no considerably larger clone is one nucleotide away.

Patients with ophthalmopathy had moderately to severely active disease, with a Clinical Activity Score of 3 or more, a NOSPECS grade of 4 or more, and a disease duration of less than 3 months. Anyone with other autoimmune diseases, uncontrolled infections, pregnancy or lactation was excluded from the study. Clinical symptoms, serum thyroxine, TRAb, thyroid ultrasound and orbital computed tomography were used for diagnosis. PBMCs were isolated from 7.5 to 10 ml of fresh peripheral blood by Ficoll-Paque density gradient centrifugation. Trizol reagent was used to extract the total RNA, and its quality was then checked on an Agilent 2100 Bioanalyzer. Deletion took 4 bases off V and 5 bases off J, with a span of 16 bases between the germline ends. From the germline V gene, CDR1 is KGHDR and CDR2 is SFDVKD. The CDR3 contains 16 residues, cysteine and phenylalanine counted. Only CDR3 DNA is held: 48 bases, read in frame from base 1.

For repertoire sequencing, the TCR beta CDR3 regions were amplified from RNA transcripts. HTBI primers and the Qiagen OneStep RT-PCR kit were used in a first-round RT-PCR, which was followed by a second-round multiplex PCR, size selection and purification. Libraries were sequenced on an Illumina HiSeq2000 using paired-end 100 bp reads. Regarding the original processing steps: SOAPnuke was used to process the reads, throwing out any read that had adapters, had uncalled bases, had a mean Phred below 15, or lacked an exact constant-primer or identifier match. COPE v1.2.5 was used to merge the high-quality paired reads. Each unique nucleotide sequence was defined as a clonotype, and clonotypes were aligned to IMGT TRB V, D and J references with MiTCR v1.1. Only V-J combinations with frequency above 0.0001 were analysed, covering 99% to 99.2% of repertoires. A TCR clonal expansion and chaos score per V-J combination was defined as the ratio of F50 clonal expansion to chaos observed in the TCRdist matrix. Welch's t-statistics and random forest were used to reduce features to approximately 13 V-J combinations, which were fed into a naive Bayes classifier. The similarity between thyroid and blood repertoires was quantified using the Morisita-Horn index. Starting from the raw public reads, TCRdb applied fastp trimming at Q25, assembled clones with MiXCR and retained in-frame beta chains. Rows are combined by CDR3 protein, so each entry shows the most common genes and DNA. The authors' filters were not applied to this entry. Here the sample has about 230,000 distinct CDR3 sequences; about 47% occur a single time. The top ten clones comprise around 43% of the sample.

Sequencing was carried out using peripheral blood. This chain joins TRBV24-1 to TRBJ1-4, with a tentative D gene TRBD1 over 5 matching bases. The origin of this receptor is an adult man with Graves' ophthalmopathy. The DNA reads as follows: TGTGCCACCAGTGAAGGGTCCGGGACTAACAATGAAAAACTGTTTTTT. Translated, this is CATSEGSGTNNEKLFF.